Presented here are 7 T cell receptor beta chains from one specimen sequenced in a study of T-cell reconstitution after alpha-beta-depleted transplantation in children. Unique molecular identifiers were incorporated into the prepared TCRbeta library. TCRdb called the PCR reads again in MiXCR, with one record for every CDR3 protein. The sample has a few hundred thousand distinct CDR3 sequences, approximately 12% seen once. This material consisted of PBMCs from the stem cell graft donor, taken from the stem cell graft. These receptors were taken from a human donor who donated a stem cell graft to a child with combined immunodeficiency.

This clonotype has a count of ten or more. The chain couples TRBV5-5 to TRBJ2-6; D is unclear. CDR1 is SGHKS and CDR2 is YYEKEE in the germline V gene (reference sequence). The CDR3 consists of 17 residues. Trimming took 2 bases from V and 0 from J, leaving 12 bases between them. The CDR3 loop is CASSLSGQLSGANVLTF. CDR3 sequence (DNA): TGTGCCAGCAGCTTATCTGGCCAACTCTCTGGGGCCAACGTCCTGACTTTC.

J is TRBJ1-2 and V is TRBV20-1; D unresolved. CDR3 length: 16 residues. From germline, CDR1 is DFQATT and CDR2 SNEGSKA (reference sequence). V was shortened by 1 base and J by 7 bases, with 22 bases between the two germline ends. CDR3 region: CSARGAYSGEGGGYTF. CDR3 bases: TGCAGTGCTAGAGGGGCCTACAGCGGCGAAGGTGGTGGCTACACCTTC.

This clonotype was seen more than once but under ten times. The V gene is TRBV6-1, the J gene TRBJ2-7; maybe TRBD2 (6 bases). Germline assignment: CDR1 MNHNS and CDR2 SASEGT. The CDR3 loop spans 16 amino acids. V lost 6 bases to trimming and J lost 0 bases, with 18 bases between them. Here the CDR3 DNA reads TGTGCCAGCAGGTCAACCCCCAGCGGGCGCTCCTACGAGCAGTACTTC. Protein product: CASRSTPSGRSYEQYF.

This clonotype appeared a few times. The V gene is TRBV10-3, the J gene TRBJ1-2, with TRBD1 matching 9 bases. This CDR3 spans 15 amino acids. V was clipped by 0 bases and J by 6 bases; unmatched bases: 5. From germline, CDR1 is ENHRY and CDR2 SYGVKD. CDR3 coding DNA: TGTGCCATCAGTGAGTCCGGACAGGGGTCCGATGGCTACACCTTC. Its protein product is CAISESGQGSDGYTF.

This clonotype was detected a few times. The genes are TRBV6-5 and TRBJ2-3, with 8 bases that match TRBD1. Trimming took 4 bases from V and 2 from J; bases not matched to a gene: 8. This CDR3 is 16 amino acids long. Germline CDR1 and CDR2: MNHEY and SVGAGI. In DNA form, the CDR3 reads TGTGCCAGCAGTTTGAGTCCAGGGGGCGTCACAGATACGCAGTATTTT. Residues: CASSLSPGGVTDTQYF.

This clonotype occurred many times. The chain joins TRBV7-2 to TRBJ2-1; 9 positions agree with TRBD2. Germline CDR1 reads SGHTA; CDR2 reads FQGNSA. After removal of 1 base from V and 6 bases from J, the junction contained 7 bases not matched to a gene. The CDR3 has 16 amino acids. CDR3 in amino acids: CASSLVGSGGGNEQFF. CDR3 coding DNA: TGTGCCAGCAGCTTAGTCGGTAGCGGGGGCGGCAATGAGCAGTTCTTC.

This clonotype was seen repeatedly, ten times or more. This chain joins TRBV28 and TRBJ2-7; no firm D call. The germline gives CDR1 MDHEN, CDR2 SYDVKM. The CDR3 is 12 amino acids. V dropped 5 bases and J dropped 2 bases, with 7 bases sitting between them. CDR3 nucleotides: TGTGCCAGCAGTCTCCAACCCTACGAGCAGTACTTC. It specifies CASSLQPYEQYF.